Presented here are 23 T cell receptor beta chains from one specimen sequenced in a study of T cells in Graves' hyperthyroidism and ophthalmopathy. Authors of the study amplified TCR beta CDR3 regions from RNA transcripts. TCR CDR3 regions were first amplified by RT-PCR with HTBI primers. MiXCR, applied by TCRdb to the multiplex PCR reads, yields one record per CDR3 protein. The data show about 300,000 distinct CDR3 sequences, roughly a fifth seen once. The sequencing sample was made of blood. These receptors were obtained from a man aged 45-65 years with Graves' ophthalmopathy.

This clonotype was counted ten times or more. This rearrangement joins TRBV27 to TRBJ2-3; no reliable D call. The CDR3 loop spans 13 amino acids. Germline-derived CDR1 and CDR2 are MNHEY and SMNVEV (reference sequence). Trimming removed 2 bases from V and 8 bases from J, with 11 bases in between. This CDR3 is CASSLAPVSTQYF. CDR3 DNA: TGTGCCAGCAGTTTAGCCCCCGTTAGTACGCAGTATTTT.

This sequence joins TRBV9 and TRBJ2-7; 9 bases match TRBD2. Germline V gives CDR1 SGDLS, CDR2 YYNGEE. This CDR3 region has 15 residues. With 0 bases clipped from V and 7 bases from J, the junction kept 8 bases outside the gene matches. CDR3 nucleotide sequence: TGTGCCAGCAGCGTAGCGGGTAGCGGGAGACGAGAGCAGTACTTC. Protein product: CASSVAGSGRREQYF.

This rearrangement joins TRBV12-3 or TRBV12-4 to TRBJ2-2, with D hard to call. The CDR3 is made up of 12 amino acids. V was shortened by 3 bases and J by 5 bases, with 4 bases between the two germline ends. CDR3: CASSFGTGELFF. CDR3 bases: TGTGCCAGCAGTTTTGGAACCGGGGAGCTGTTTTTT.

The chain has TRBV28 and TRBJ2-7; the D call may be TRBD1 or TRBD2 (5 bases each). Trimming took off 4 bases at V and 4 bases at J, with 20 bases between the two ends. Germline CDR1 MDHEN, CDR2 SYDVKM. This CDR3 has 16 residues. The CDR3 DNA reads as TGTGCCAGCAGTTACACATCAGGGACGCGGCCGTACGAGCAGTACTTC. This gives the protein CASSYTSGTRPYEQYF.

This rearrangement joins TRBV2 to TRBJ1-5, with unresolved D. Germline values: CDR1 SNHLY, CDR2 FYNNEI. V gave up 6 bases and J gave up 3 bases, with 12 bases separating them. CDR3 length: 14 amino acids. DNA for the CDR3: TGTGCCAGCAGAGACGGACGGAACAATCAGCCCCAGCATTTT. This codes for CASRDGRNNQPQHF. The entire variable domain, with the rest obtained from reference TRBV2 and TRBJ1-5, is as follows: EPEVTQTPSHQVTQMGQEVILRCVPISNHLYFYWYRQILGQKVEFLVSFYNNEISEKSEIFDDQFSVERPDGSNFTLKIRSTKLEDSAMYFCASRDGRNNQPQHFGDGTRLSIL.

The V gene is TRBV10-3, the J gene TRBJ2-2, with TRBD2 identical over 13 bases. Unmatched junction bases numbered 6, after V lost 8 bases and J lost 6 bases. Germline V gene lookup returns CDR1 ENHRY and CDR2 SYGVKD. This CDR3 has 15 residues. This chain's CDR3 is CAIGTSGRAPGELFF. CDR3 in DNA: TGTGCCATCGGTACTAGCGGGAGGGCACCCGGGGAGCTGTTTTTT.

As regards this clonotype: A clone one base away is much larger, so this may be a read error. V is TRBV5-8 and J is TRBJ2-1; D is unclear. Looked up from germline, CDR1 is SGHTS and CDR2 is YDEGEE. The CDR3 sequence is 17 residues long. In nucleotides, the CDR3 is TGTGCCAGCAGCCTCGATAGGCGGCGAAGCTCCTACAGTGAGCAGTTCTTC. Encoded protein: CASSLDRRRSSYSEQFF.

The chain employs TRBV6-1 and TRBJ2-7; no definite D call. The CDR3 consists of 13 residues. With 6 bases removed from V and 5 bases from J, the gap between germline ends came to 14 bases. Per the germline V gene, CDR1 is MNHNS and CDR2 is SASEGT. The CDR3 loop reads CASSPLERHEQYF. CDR3 bases: TGTGCCAGCAGCCCCCTAGAACGACACGAGCAGTACTTC.

This clonotype has a count of ten or more. The rearrangement uses TRBV20-1 and TRBJ2-7; D is undetermined. The germline CDR1 and CDR2 sequences are DFQATT and SNEGSKA (reference sequence). V lost 0 bases and J 2 bases, leaving 11 bases between the germline ends. The CDR3 length is 14 residues. This chain's CDR3 is CSARDEAIPYEQYF. The DNA of the CDR3 is TGCAGTGCTAGAGACGAAGCGATACCCTACGAGCAGTACTTC.

V gene TRBV20-1 combines with J gene TRBJ2-5; D gene unclear. CDR1 and CDR2 from the germline V gene are DFQATT and SNEGSKA (reference sequence). V lost 2 bases to trimming and J lost 1 base, with 8 bases between them. The length of the CDR3 is 13 residues. The CDR3 DNA reads TGCAGTGCTAGATGGTACGGCCAAGAGACCCAGTACTTC. It yields the protein CSARWYGQETQYF.

The chain uses TRBV19 and TRBJ2-1; the match to TRBD1 covers 8 bases. The CDR3 spans 14 residues. Germline V gene sequence: CDR1 LNHDA, CDR2 SQIVND (reference sequence). The junction had 6 bases not matched to a gene; V was cut back by 7 bases and J by 4 bases. The CDR3 region has the DNA TGTGCCAGTATGATCCAGGGGGCTTACAATGAGCAGTTCTTC. Protein: CASMIQGAYNEQFF.

This clonotype appeared many times. The CDR3 reads CSARDPLGNEQFF. DNA of the CDR3: TGCAGTGCTAGAGATCCGCTGGGGAATGAGCAGTTCTTC. The V gene is TRBV20-1, the J gene TRBJ2-1; no definite D call. CDR1 and CDR2 (germline): DFQATT, SNEGSKA (reference sequence). Trimming removed 0 bases from V and 7 bases from J, with 10 bases in between. The CDR3 loop spans 13 amino acids.

Note on this clonotype: A much bigger clone sits one base away, suggesting this may be a read error. As DNA, the CDR3 is TGTGCCAGCAGCCTCGGGCGCGGGAACGGACAGGGTCTCTTTCTTGCCTATGGCTACACCTTC. Protein sequence: CASSLGRGNGQGLFLAYGYTF. V is TRBV3-1 and J is TRBJ1-2; 8 bases are shared with TRBD1. The CDR3 runs 21 residues. Looked up from germline, CDR1 is LGHDT and CDR2 is YNNKEL (reference sequence). Losses at the gene ends were 4 bases for V and 4 bases for J; bases not matched to a gene: 26. The complete variable domain, with remaining parts taken from reference TRBV3-1 and TRBJ1-2, reads DTAVSQTPKYLVTQMGNDKSIKCEQNLGHDTMYWYKQDSKKFLKIMFSYNNKELIINETVPNRFSPKSPDKAHLNLHINSLELGDSAVYFCASSLGRGNGQGLFLAYGYTFGSGTRLTVV.

This clonotype was detected only a few times. This chain uses TRBV6-1 with TRBJ2-2; 9 nucleotides match TRBD2. From germline, CDR1 is MNHNS and CDR2 SASEGT. The CDR3 runs 16 residues. V trimming: 4 bases; J trimming: 5 bases; junction bases outside the gene matches: 8. The DNA for the CDR3 is TGTGCCAGCAGTGTCGACGGACTAGCGAGGACCGGGGAGCTGTTTTTT. It yields the protein CASSVDGLARTGELFF.

The chain recombines TRBV12-3 or TRBV12-4 with TRBJ2-1; 8 bases line up with TRBD2. CDR3 length equals 14 residues. J was trimmed by 6 bases and V by 6 bases; bases with no gene match: 7. The CDR3 protein is CASSPSGRANEQFF. The CDR3 nucleotides are TGTGCCAGCAGCCCCTCCGGGAGGGCCAATGAGCAGTTCTTC.

This clonotype was counted at least ten times. The CDR3 is CSAREGLAGPTQYF. The CDR3 DNA sequence: TGCAGTGCTAGAGAGGGACTAGCGGGGCCTACCCAGTACTTC. V and J are TRBV20-1 and TRBJ2-5; 13 bases are a match to TRBD2. This CDR3 is built from 14 residues. Per germline, CDR1 DFQATT and CDR2 SNEGSKA (reference sequence). V trimming: 0 bases; J trimming: 8 bases; junction bases outside the gene matches: 3.

The chain recombines TRBV6-7 with TRBJ2-1; D perhaps matches TRBD2 (6 bases). TRBV6-7 is sorted into the ORF group, with uncertain function. The CDR3 loop spans 16 amino acids. The germline V and J ends were trimmed by 0 bases and 6 bases, with 15 bases remaining between them. The DNA of the CDR3 is TGTGCCAGCAGTTACTCGGGGGACGGGGACTCCAATGAGCAGTTCTTC. This codes for CASSYSGDGDSNEQFF.

This sequence joins TRBV20-1 and TRBJ1-4, with TRBD1 matching over 7 bases. The germline V gene has CDR1 DFQATT and CDR2 SNEGSKA (reference sequence). The J segment lost 7 bases and the V segment lost 0 bases, leaving 14 bases of the junction unmatched. There are 17 residues in the CDR3. Written as DNA, the CDR3 is TGCAGTGCTAGAGAAGGGCGGGCAGGGGGTAATCGTGAAAAACTGTTTTTT. Protein sequence: CSAREGRAGGNREKLFF.

This chain joins TRBV28 and TRBJ2-7; D might be TRBD2 (6 bases). The CDR3 extends over 14 amino acids. Germline CDR1 is MDHEN and CDR2 is SYDVKM. V lost 4 bases and J 5 bases, leaving 15 bases between the germline ends. CDR3 in amino acids: CASSSAGGTDEQYF. CDR3 nucleotides: TGTGCCAGCAGTTCCGCAGGCGGGACTGACGAGCAGTACTTC.

The table lists this clonotype with many counts. CDR3 sequence (DNA): TGTGCCAGCAGTGAGGGACTAGCGGGGAGCGATGACACCGGGGAGCTGTTTTTT. It yields the protein CASSEGLAGSDDTGELFF. The chain joins TRBV2 to TRBJ2-2, with 13 nucleotides matching TRBD2. Trimming at V came to 3 bases and at J to 3 bases, leaving 7 bases not matched to a gene. The germline V gene encodes CDR1 SNHLY and CDR2 FYNNEI. The CDR3 contains 18 residues.

The chain carries TRBV12-3 or TRBV12-4 and TRBJ1-1; weak D call: TRBD1 (5 bases). The V and J ends lost 7 bases and 3 bases respectively, with 18 bases between them. The CDR3 loop spans 15 amino acids. The CDR3 is CASTKHGGRDTEAFF. CDR3 coding DNA: TGTGCCAGCACAAAACATGGGGGAAGGGACACTGAAGCTTTCTTT.

The sample holds a few counts of this clonotype. The chain uses TRBV5-1 and TRBJ2-5; 10 nucleotides agree with TRBD2. V was pared by 3 bases and J by 3 bases, with 5 bases of the junction left unmatched. CDR1 is SGHRS and CDR2 is YFSETQ in the germline V gene. CDR3 length equals 15 residues. The CDR3 DNA is TGCGCCAGCAGCTGGGAGCTAGCGGGAGAAGAGACCCAGTACTTC. Translation: CASSWELAGEETQYF.

This clonotype occurred many times. The chain joins TRBV11-3 to TRBJ2-1; no reliable D call. The germline V gene has CDR1 SGHNT and CDR2 YENEEA. This CDR3 comprises 14 residues. V lost 0 bases and J lost 8, with 11 bases in between. CDR3 nucleotides: TGTGCCAGCAGCTTAGAAGGCCGGAGCTATGAGCAGTTCTTC. It specifies CASSLEGRSYEQFF.